This is a list of T cell receptor beta chains from one sample in a study of human T cells and chemical hapten exposure. TCRdb reanalysed the RACE reads using MiXCR and keeps one entry per CDR3 protein. The sample lists approximately 120,000 distinct CDR3 sequences; roughly a tenth were seen once. The sequencing used whole blood, collected in connection with sensitization to the hapten diphenylcyclopropenone (DPC). These receptors all stem from a middle-aged woman with alopecia areata. Some clones in this sample may be carry-over from other donors' samples. The CDR3 runs from the conserved cysteine through the conserved F or W. The D gene is left open where the match is weak. Expanded clones get a size class; other rows say once, few or many, or leave the size out.

cdr3_nt: TGCAGCGTTGATACAGTCGGGACCGGGGAGCTGTTTTTT; cdr3_aa: CSVDTVGTGELFF; clone_size: NA; v_call: TRBV29-1; j_call: TRBJ2-2; d_call: NA
cdr3_nt: TGTGCCAGCAGCCAAACCTCGCGGGGAGAGAACACTGAAGCTTTCTTT; cdr3_aa: CASSQTSRGENTEAFF; clone_size: NA; v_call: TRBV3-1; j_call: TRBJ1-1; d_call: NA
cdr3_nt: TGTGCCAACAGTCCTGTCACGGGGGCCGATACGCAGTATTTT; cdr3_aa: CANSPVTGADTQYF; clone_size: NA; v_call: TRBV12-3/TRBV12-4; j_call: TRBJ2-3; d_call: NA
cdr3_nt: TGTGCCAGCAGTTGGGGGACGATAAACACTGAAGCTTTCTTT; cdr3_aa: CASSWGTINTEAFF; clone_size: NA; v_call: TRBV5-5; j_call: TRBJ1-1; d_call: NA
cdr3_nt: TGTGCCAGCAGGTGGGACCAGAGCACAGATACGCAGTATTTT; cdr3_aa: CASRWDQSTDTQYF; clone_size: NA; v_call: TRBV5-4; j_call: TRBJ2-3; d_call: NA
cdr3_nt: TGTGCCAGCAGCCGGGACAGGGGTCACGAGCAGTACTTC; cdr3_aa: CASSRDRGHEQYF; clone_size: NA; v_call: TRBV7-6; j_call: TRBJ2-7; d_call: TRBD1
cdr3_nt: TGCAGTGCTGGTGGACTAGCGGGGGGCCCTGCCTACGAGCAGTACTTC; cdr3_aa: CSAGGLAGGPAYEQYF; clone_size: many; v_call: TRBV20-1; j_call: TRBJ2-7; d_call: TRBD2
cdr3_nt: TGTGCCAGCAGCCGGACACATGGCTACACCTTC; cdr3_aa: CASSRTHGYTF; clone_size: few; v_call: TRBV7-9; j_call: TRBJ1-2; d_call: NA
cdr3_nt: TGTGCCACTAGGGACGAACCCTACAATGAGCAGTTCTTC; cdr3_aa: CATRDEPYNEQFF; clone_size: few; v_call: TRBV19; j_call: TRBJ2-1; d_call: NA
cdr3_nt: TGCGCCAGCAGCCAAGACAGGGGAGGACAGCCCCAGCATTTT; cdr3_aa: CASSQDRGGQPQHF; clone_size: few; v_call: TRBV4-1; j_call: TRBJ1-5; d_call: NA
cdr3_nt: TGTGCCAGCAGCCAAGCCGGGGGAACGAGCTCCTACGAGCAGTACTTC; cdr3_aa: CASSQAGGTSSYEQYF; clone_size: NA; v_call: TRBV3-1; j_call: TRBJ2-7; d_call: NA
cdr3_nt: TGTGCCTGGAGTGTTGGAGAGGGGTTGAGGACTTTCTTT; cdr3_aa: CAWSVGEGLRTFF; clone_size: few; v_call: TRBV30; j_call: TRBJ1-1; d_call: NA
cdr3_nt: TGTGCCAGCAGCTTAGCCAGGGGGCATTCACCCCCCCATTTT; cdr3_aa: CASSLARGHSPPHF; clone_size: few; v_call: TRBV7-9; j_call: TRBJ1-6; d_call: TRBD1
cdr3_nt: TGTGCCAGCAGCGCTCCGCGCGGGCTGGACGCGAAGACCCAGTACTTC; cdr3_aa: CASSAPRGLDAKTQYF; clone_size: many; v_call: TRBV7-2; j_call: TRBJ2-5; d_call: NA
cdr3_nt: TGTGCCAGCAGTTCGACGTATAGCCTGTACACCGGGGAGCTGTTTTTT; cdr3_aa: CASSSTYSLYTGELFF; clone_size: many; v_call: TRBV6-2/TRBV6-3; j_call: TRBJ2-2; d_call: NA
cdr3_nt: TGCAGCTTCACCGGGGGGATAAATGGCTACACCTTC; cdr3_aa: CSFTGGINGYTF; clone_size: few; v_call: TRBV29-1; j_call: TRBJ1-2; d_call: NA
cdr3_nt: TGTGCCAGCAGTTACGGGCAGACTAGCAATCAGCCCCAGCATTTT; cdr3_aa: CASSYGQTSNQPQHF; clone_size: few; v_call: TRBV6-6; j_call: TRBJ1-5; d_call: NA
cdr3_nt: TGTGCCAGCAGCTGGTACAATGAGCAGTTCTTC; cdr3_aa: CASSWYNEQFF; clone_size: NA; v_call: TRBV7-2; j_call: TRBJ2-1; d_call: NA
cdr3_nt: TGTGCCAGCAGCACACCTCACAGGGGTTTGCACACTGAAGCTTTCTTT; cdr3_aa: CASSTPHRGLHTEAFF; clone_size: few; v_call: TRBV13; j_call: TRBJ1-1; d_call: TRBD1
cdr3_nt: TGTGCCAGCAGTTACCTGGAGGGGGGGCCAGGTGAGCAGTTCTTC; cdr3_aa: CASSYLEGGPGEQFF; clone_size: many; v_call: TRBV6-6; j_call: TRBJ2-1; d_call: NA
cdr3_nt: TGTGCCAGCAGACCGTCAGGGGCCCCTGGAAACACCATATATTTT; cdr3_aa: CASRPSGAPGNTIYF; clone_size: many; v_call: TRBV12-3/TRBV12-4; j_call: TRBJ1-3; d_call: NA
cdr3_nt: TGTGCCAGCAGCTTACAGGGGGCCGCAGATACGCAGTATTTT; cdr3_aa: CASSLQGAADTQYF; clone_size: NA; v_call: TRBV7-2; j_call: TRBJ2-3; d_call: TRBD1
cdr3_nt: TGTGCCAGCCTTCCTGCGGGTAGGGCCCCAATCTATGGCTACACCTTC; cdr3_aa: CASLPAGRAPIYGYTF; clone_size: many; v_call: TRBV25-1; j_call: TRBJ1-2; d_call: NA